The 7 T cell receptor beta chains presented below share a single source sample, sequenced in a study of blood T cell repertoires in COVID-19. The repertoire was sequenced with immunoSEQ multiplex PCR; TCRdb's copy has only in-frame clones and lacks some. The table includes 100,000 to 110,000 clones, approximately 89% detected once. Sequences were obtained from peripheral blood. These TCRs come from a man aged 45-60 years with active COVID-19.

In its sample, this clone was seen once. The genes are TRBV19 and TRBJ2-7; 16 positions agree with TRBD2. Germline values: CDR1 LNHDA, CDR2 SQIVND (reference sequence). The CDR3 totals 18 residues. V lost 5 bases, J lost 2 bases, and 9 bases stayed unmatched. This CDR3 is CASSPPPGTSGGAYEQYF. In nucleotides, the CDR3 is TGTGCCAGTAGTCCCCCCCCCGGGACTAGCGGGGGGGCCTACGAGCAGTACTTC.

The rearrangement joins TRBV2 to TRBJ2-3, with TRBD1 as a possible D gene (6 bases). This CDR3 is 14 amino acids long. The germline V gene encodes CDR1 SNHLY and CDR2 FYNNEI. The V and J ends lost 6 bases and 6 bases respectively, with 16 bases between them. CDR3 sequence: CASRRTVSGDTQYF. CDR3 in DNA: TGTGCCAGCAGGCGGACAGTATCTGGGGATACGCAGTATTTT. The complete variable domain, with remaining parts taken from reference TRBV2 and TRBJ2-3, reads EPEVTQTPSHQVTQMGQEVILRCVPISNHLYFYWYRQILGQKVEFLVSFYNNEISEKSEIFDDQFSVERPDGSNFTLKIRSTKLEDSAMYFCASRRTVSGDTQYFGPGTRLTVL.

The chain is built from TRBV2 and TRBJ1-2; tentative D call: TRBD1 (6 bases). Germline V gene data show CDR1 as SNHLY and CDR2 as FYNNEI. The CDR3 loop spans 14 amino acids. V lost 1 base, J lost 4 bases, and 10 bases lay in between. CDR3 residues: CASSEGQGSYGYTF. The CDR3 DNA follows: TGTGCCAGCAGTGAAGGGCAGGGGTCCTATGGCTACACCTTC.

This rearrangement joins TRBV28 to TRBJ2-1; the D gene is possibly TRBD2 (6 bases). With 2 bases removed from V and 5 bases from J, the gap between germline ends came to 10 bases. The CDR3 loop spans 14 amino acids. Germline V gene sequence: CDR1 MDHEN, CDR2 SYDVKM. CDR3 DNA: TGTGCCAGCAGTTTAATGCGGGGAGACAATGAGCAGTTCTTC. Protein sequence: CASSLMRGDNEQFF. Looking up the rest from reference TRBV28 and TRBJ2-1 gives the full variable domain: DVKVTQSSRYLVKRTGEKVFLECVQDMDHENMFWYRQDPGLGLRLIYFSYDVKMKEKGDIPEGYSVSREKKERFSLILESASTNQTSMYLCASSLMRGDNEQFFGPGTRLTVL.

This clone was counted only a few times. The chain couples TRBV6-5 to TRBJ1-1, with TRBD1 matching 8 bases. V dropped 4 bases and J dropped 1; count of bases not matched to a gene: 8. The CDR3 consists of 16 residues. Germline CDR1 MNHEY, CDR2 SVGAGI. CDR3 coding DNA: TGTGCCAGCAGTTCGCGCCACAGGGGGTCGAACACTGAAGCTTTCTTT. Protein: CASSSRHRGSNTEAFF.

This clone was counted once. This sequence joins TRBV28 and TRBJ2-1; 11 positions match TRBD2. The J segment lost 6 bases and the V segment lost 3 bases, leaving 7 bases of the junction unmatched. Germline assignment: CDR1 MDHEN and CDR2 SYDVKM. The CDR3 runs to 16 residues. CDR3 sequence (DNA): TGTGCCAGCAGTTTCTCAACTAGCGGGAGAAGCAATGAGCAGTTCTTC. This gives the protein CASSFSTSGRSNEQFF.

The rearrangement links TRBV2 to TRBJ2-1; 8 positions match TRBD2. This CDR3 is built from 14 residues. CDR1 and CDR2 (germline): SNHLY, FYNNEI. The junction had 5 bases not matched to a gene; V was cut back by 4 bases and J by 6 bases. The CDR3 reads CASSVGRGINEQFF. The CDR3 DNA sequence: TGTGCCAGCAGTGTCGGGAGGGGGATCAATGAGCAGTTCTTC. Drawing the rest from reference TRBV2 and TRBJ2-1, the complete variable domain is EPEVTQTPSHQVTQMGQEVILRCVPISNHLYFYWYRQILGQKVEFLVSFYNNEISEKSEIFDDQFSVERPDGSNFTLKIRSTKLEDSAMYFCASSVGRGINEQFFGPGTRLTVL.